These T cell receptor beta chains were read from a single sample in a study of T cells in Graves' hyperthyroidism and ophthalmopathy. Each CDR3 protein is one row after TCRdb ran MiXCR on the multiplex PCR reads. Of about 740,000 distinct CDR3 sequences listed, 11% to 15% are singletons. Sequencing was carried out using blood. All receptors derive from a young woman with Graves' hyperthyroidism. Each CDR3 is given with its conserved first and last residue. The D gene is left open where the match is weak. Rows may omit the clone size; those that give it use once, few, many or a size class.

CSARASGRSTDTQYF,TGCAGTGCTAGGGCTAGCGGGAGATCCACAGATACGCAGTATTTT,TRBD2,many,TRBV20-1,TRBJ2-3
CASSPVVDTEAFF,TGTGCCAGCAGCCCCGTAGTGGATACTGAAGCTTTCTTT,-,few,TRBV7-9,TRBJ1-1
CASSLTRTGGPRETGELFF,TGTGCCAGCAGTCTAACCAGGACAGGGGGTCCTCGAGAGACCGGGGAGCTGTTTTTT,TRBD1,many,TRBV12-3/TRBV12-4,TRBJ2-2
CASSIGDGVGKLFF,TGTGCCAGCAGCATCGGTGACGGGGTGGGAAAACTGTTTTTT,-,few,TRBV28,TRBJ1-4
CALWLGDDSGANVLTF,TGTGCCTTATGGCTCGGAGACGATTCTGGGGCCAACGTCCTGACTTTC,-,few,TRBV7-9,TRBJ2-6
CASSSSGGSYNEQFF,TGTGCCAGCAGCTCAAGCGGGGGCTCCTACAATGAGCAGTTCTTC,TRBD2,many,TRBV7-3,TRBJ2-1
CASSRRATPSTDTQYF,TGTGCCAGCAGCCGCAGGGCGACACCCAGCACAGATACGCAGTATTTT,-,few,TRBV5-5,TRBJ2-3
CASSVGGSWTEAFF,TGTGCCAGCAGTGTAGGGGGGAGTTGGACTGAAGCTTTCTTT,-,many,TRBV6-1,TRBJ1-1
CASSLEQTDTQYF,TGTGCCAGCAGCTTAGAACAGACAGATACGCAGTATTTT,-,many,TRBV11-2,TRBJ2-3
CASSLQTGVNTQYF,TGTGCCAGCAGCCTCCAGACCGGCGTGAATACGCAGTATTTT,-,-,TRBV7-8,TRBJ2-3
CASSSDVLAGTQYF,TGTGCCAGCAGCTCAGATGTACTAGCGGGTACGCAGTATTTT,TRBD2,-,TRBV7-9,TRBJ2-3
CATSPRTSGNANTQYF,TGTGCCACCAGCCCCCGGACTAGCGGGAACGCGAATACGCAGTATTTT,TRBD2,many,TRBV15,TRBJ2-3
CASSPTGDSYNEQFF,TGTGCCAGCAGCCCAACGGGGGACTCCTACAATGAGCAGTTCTTC,-,-,TRBV11-2,TRBJ2-1
CASSPRLADAYEQYF,TGTGCCAGCAGTCCAAGACTAGCGGATGCGTACGAGCAGTACTTC,TRBD2,few,TRBV27,TRBJ2-7
CASSREGGLQFF,TGTGCCAGCTCACGGGAAGGGGGCTTGCAGTTCTTC,TRBD1,many,TRBV18,TRBJ2-1
CASSRTGDSYEQYF,TGTGCCAGCAGCCGGACAGGGGACAGTTACGAGCAGTACTTC,TRBD1,many,TRBV11-2,TRBJ2-7
CSARVGGGEDTQYF,TGCAGTGCTAGAGTCGGGGGGGGTGAAGATACGCAGTATTTT,TRBD2,-,TRBV20-1,TRBJ2-3
CASSPPAGRGETQYF,TGTGCCAGCTCACCACCGGCGGGGCGCGGAGAGACCCAGTACTTC,-,many,TRBV18,TRBJ2-5
CASSNRASGGNEQFF,TGTGCCAGCAGCAACCGCGCATCCGGGGGCAATGAGCAGTTCTTC,-,medium-sized,TRBV11-2,TRBJ2-1
CATSRAATEDEKLFF,TGTGCCACCAGCAGAGCCGCGACGGAGGATGAAAAACTGTTTTTT,-,-,TRBV15,TRBJ1-4
CSAQTTKNTGELFF,TGCAGTGCTCAGACCACTAAGAACACCGGGGAGCTGTTTTTT,-,-,TRBV20-1,TRBJ2-2
CASSLAGGKLYEQFF,TGTGCCAGCAGTCTAGCAGGGGGCAAATTATATGAGCAGTTCTTC,TRBD1,many,TRBV2,TRBJ2-1
CASSQNLFDTEAFF,TGTGCCAGCAGCCAAAATCTATTCGACACTGAAGCTTTCTTT,-,many,TRBV14,TRBJ1-1
CASSYPPAGNEQYF,TGTGCCAGCAGTTATCCGCCCGCGGGCAACGAGCAGTACTTC,-,few,TRBV6-2/TRBV6-3,TRBJ2-7
CSARGPGLAGGNDEQYF,TGCAGTGCTAGAGGACCGGGGCTAGCGGGAGGGAACGACGAGCAGTACTTC,TRBD2,many,TRBV20-1,TRBJ2-7
CASGLGDTEAFF,TGTGCTAGTGGTTTGGGAGACACTGAAGCTTTCTTT,-,few,TRBV12-5,TRBJ1-1
CASTLSGRDYNEQFF,TGTGCCAGCACCCTTAGCGGGAGAGACTACAATGAGCAGTTCTTC,TRBD2,-,TRBV7-8,TRBJ2-1
CASSSERVGSYEQYF,TGCGCCAGCAGCTCAGAGCGGGTCGGCTCCTACGAGCAGTACTTC,-,-,TRBV5-1,TRBJ2-7
CASSEGGIAYNEQFF,TGTGCCAGCAGTGAAGGGGGAATTGCCTACAATGAGCAGTTCTTC,-,many,TRBV2,TRBJ2-1
CAISEYSRRGEQFF,TGTGCCATCAGTGAGTATTCAAGGCGGGGGGAGCAGTTCTTC,TRBD2,many,TRBV10-3,TRBJ2-1
CASSPETISNQPQHF,TGTGCCAGCAGCCCCGAGACTATTAGCAATCAGCCCCAGCATTTT,-,-,TRBV7-2,TRBJ1-5
CASERDRVGQPQHF,TGTGCCAGTGAGCGGGACAGGGTGGGTCAGCCCCAGCATTTT,TRBD1,few,TRBV19,TRBJ1-5
CASRTLRLVQETQYF,TGTGCCAGCAGGACCCTTAGACTAGTTCAAGAGACCCAGTACTTC,-,many,TRBV28,TRBJ2-5
CASSYSGGTSVDGELFF,TGTGCCAGCAGTTACTCGGGCGGGACTAGCGTCGACGGGGAGCTGTTTTTT,TRBD2,-,TRBV6-5,TRBJ2-2
CASSLSTSGPYEQYF,TGTGCCAGCAGTTTATCCACTAGCGGACCCTACGAGCAGTACTTC,TRBD2,many,TRBV28,TRBJ2-7
CASSLALASSTNGKLFF,TGTGCCAGCAGCTTAGCGCTGGCGTCCTCAACTAATGGAAAACTGTTTTTT,-,-,TRBV7-9,TRBJ1-4
CASSWAESDTEAFF,TGTGCCAGCAGTTGGGCGGAGTCGGACACTGAAGCTTTCTTT,-,many,TRBV12-3/TRBV12-4,TRBJ1-1
CASRRGGTGSDTQYF,TGTGCCAGCAGAAGGGGCGGGACTGGGTCAGATACGCAGTATTTT,-,many,TRBV2,TRBJ2-3
CATSPEINRAGEAYNEQFF,TGTGCCACCAGCCCCGAGATTAACCGAGCGGGAGAGGCCTACAATGAGCAGTTCTTC,TRBD2,-,TRBV15,TRBJ2-1
CASSPLGVGSSSYEQYF,TGTGCCAGCTCACCACTGGGAGTAGGGTCGAGCTCCTACGAGCAGTACTTC,-,-,TRBV18,TRBJ2-7
CASSLVTSGEETQYF,TGTGCCAGCAGCTTAGTAACTAGCGGGGAAGAGACCCAGTACTTC,TRBD2,many,TRBV7-2,TRBJ2-5
CASTDNTGELFF,TGTGCCAGCACTGACAACACCGGGGAGCTGTTTTTT,-,many,TRBV2,TRBJ2-2